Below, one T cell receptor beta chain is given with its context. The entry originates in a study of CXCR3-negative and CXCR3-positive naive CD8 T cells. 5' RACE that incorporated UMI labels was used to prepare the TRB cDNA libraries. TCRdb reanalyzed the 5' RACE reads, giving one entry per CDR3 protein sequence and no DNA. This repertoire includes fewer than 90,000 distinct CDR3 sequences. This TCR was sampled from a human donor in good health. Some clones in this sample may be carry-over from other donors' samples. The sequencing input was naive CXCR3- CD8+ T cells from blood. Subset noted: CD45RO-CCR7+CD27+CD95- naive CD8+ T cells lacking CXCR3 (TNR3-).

The CDR3 here is CASSLRREGFDSTQYF. The V gene is TRBV5-6, the J gene TRBJ2-3; TCRdb calls TRBD2, which cannot be checked without DNA. Germline CDR1 SGHDT, CDR2 YYEEEE. This CDR3 contains 16 residues.